The 7 T cell receptor beta chains given below trace back to one sample, sequenced in a study of cytomegalovirus exposure and HLA in healthy donors. This PCR relied on a set of 60 Vbeta primers and 13 Jbeta primers. Sequencing was performed with immunoSEQ multiplex PCR; in TCRdb, only in-frame clones are kept and a portion is missing. The sample shows around 280,000 clones, roughly 90% of them seen only once. The sequencing input was PBMCs. All receptors derive from a woman younger than 30 in good health and CMV-seronegative.

V gene TRBV15 combines with J gene TRBJ2-7, with 8 positions matching TRBD1. The CDR3 loop spans 13 amino acids. Per germline, CDR1 LNHNV and CDR2 YYDKDF (reference sequence). Trimming at V came to 6 bases and at J to 7 bases, leaving 8 bases not matched to a gene. The CDR3 bases are TGTGCCACCAGGAGGCAGGGGGCAGGGGAGCAGTACTTC. Its translation: CATRRQGAGEQYF.

The genes are TRBV11-2 and TRBJ2-7; weak D call: TRBD1 (6 bases). This CDR3 is built from 14 residues. Germline lookup yields CDR1 SGHAT and CDR2 FQNNGV. Trimming took off 5 bases at V and 4 bases at J, with 15 bases between the two ends. Written as DNA, the CDR3 is TGTGCCAGCAGCCAGTGGAACAGGGCGTACGAGCAGTACTTC. Residues: CASSQWNRAYEQYF.

The chain combines TRBV6-5 with TRBJ1-1; the D gene is possibly TRBD1 (5 bases). Trimming removed 0 bases from V and 3 bases from J, with 8 bases in between. This CDR3 contains 14 residues. The germline V gene has CDR1 MNHEY and CDR2 SVGAGI. The CDR3 sequence: CASSYSTAHTEAFF. CDR3 in DNA: TGTGCCAGCAGTTACTCGACAGCGCACACTGAAGCTTTCTTT.

The chain recombines TRBV9 with TRBJ2-7, with 8 bases lining up with TRBD1. Per germline, CDR1 SGDLS and CDR2 YYNGEE. The CDR3 consists of 14 residues. The junction had 4 bases not matched to a gene; V was cut back by 0 bases and J by 5 bases. The CDR3 coding sequence is TGTGCCAGCAGCGTAGGACAGGGGTACGACGAGCAGTACTTC. Its protein product is CASSVGQGYDEQYF. Based on the CDR3 plus reference TRBV9 and TRBJ2-7, the full variable domain is DSGVTQTPKHLITATGQRVTLRCSPRSGDLSVYWYQQSLDQGLQFLIQYYNGEERAKGNILERFSAQQFPDLHSELNLSSLELGDSALYFCASSVGQGYDEQYFGPGTRLTVT.

The chain joins TRBV18 to TRBJ1-6, with D uncertain. Trimming cost V 3 bases and J 8 bases, with 14 bases left between them. CDR3 length equals 15 residues. From germline, CDR1 is KGHSH and CDR2 LQKENI. The CDR3 bases are TGTGCCAGCTCACCGGCGGAATCAAGCTATTCACCCCTCCACTTT. This gives the protein CASSPAESSYSPLHF.

The chain employs TRBV4-2 and TRBJ2-7, with 10 bases lining up with TRBD1. V shed 0 bases, J shed 1 base, and the junction held 6 bases outside the gene matches. The germline V gene has CDR1 LGHNA and CDR2 YNFKEQ. The CDR3 extends over 17 amino acids. This CDR3 reads CASSQERQGQGSYEQYF. The DNA of the CDR3 is TGTGCCAGCAGCCAAGAAAGACAGGGACAGGGGTCCTACGAGCAGTACTTC.

The V and J genes are TRBV6-4 and TRBJ2-2; unclear D gene. The CDR3 length is 14 residues. Trimming shortened V by 4 bases and J by 3 bases, and 9 bases separated the two germline ends. Germline-derived CDR1 and CDR2 are MRHNA and SNTAGT. The CDR3 DNA is TGTGCCAGCAGTGGCGGAATGGACACCGGGGAGCTGTTTTTT. Its translation is CASSGGMDTGELFF.